Listed here are 25 T cell receptor beta chains from one sample, sequenced in a study of T cell responses to AZD1222 COVID-19 vaccine. Profiled with immunoSEQ multiplex PCR; TCRdb holds only in-frame clones, not every one. The table lists approximately 190,000 clones, 87% of them singletons. This material consisted of peripheral blood, taken on day 0 of MenACWY control vaccination. The receptor set was obtained from an adult in good health.

The chain employs TRBV19 and TRBJ2-7, with D hard to call. This CDR3 has 12 amino acids. Germline CDR1 and CDR2: LNHDA and SQIVND (reference sequence). With 8 bases removed from V and 0 bases from J, the gap between germline ends came to 8 bases. CDR3 bases: TGTGCCAGTTCCCCAAGCTCCTACGAGCAGTACTTC. Its protein product is CASSPSSYEQYF.

V is TRBV27 and J is TRBJ2-3, with TRBD1 matching over 7 bases. Per germline, CDR1 MNHEY and CDR2 SMNVEV (reference sequence). Trimming cost V 5 bases and J 2 bases; bases outside gene matches: 10. The CDR3 spans 16 residues. The CDR3 DNA is TGTGCCAGCAGTGGTGGACAGGCACGCCTCACAGATACGCAGTATTTT. It is translated as CASSGGQARLTDTQYF.

The rearrangement joins TRBV6-4 to TRBJ1-5; the D is unclear. This CDR3 contains 13 residues. The V gene's germline CDR1 is MRHNA and CDR2 SNTAGT. Deletions cut 3 bases from V and 4 bases from J, with 7 bases between. CDR3 bases: TGTGCCAGCAGTGAATTCGAGAATCAGCCCCAGCATTTT. Translating gives CASSEFENQPQHF.

V usage is TRBV14 and J usage is TRBJ1-3, with unresolved D. V shed 1 base and J shed 2 bases, with 3 bases lying between them. CDR1 and CDR2 (germline): SGHDN, FVKESK. The CDR3 covers 13 residues. This chain's CDR3 is CASSQGTGNTIYF. The CDR3 nucleotides read TGTGCCAGCAGCCAAGGGACTGGAAACACCATATATTTT.

The chain has TRBV19 and TRBJ2-1, with TRBD2 identical over 8 bases. This CDR3 spans 13 amino acids. With V trimmed by 6 bases and J by 7 bases, 5 bases remained unmatched. In germline, CDR1 is LNHDA, CDR2 SQIVND (reference sequence). The CDR3 DNA is TGTGCCAGTAGCGGGGGGGCTGTGAATGAGCAGTTCTTC. It specifies CASSGGAVNEQFF.

The rearrangement links TRBV2 to TRBJ2-5, with no clear D. Germline values: CDR1 SNHLY, CDR2 FYNNEI. V dropped 4 bases and J dropped 5 bases, with 8 bases sitting between them. CDR3 length: 12 residues. The chain's CDR3 is CASSGPQETQYF. The CDR3 nucleotides are TGTGCCAGCAGTGGGCCCCAGGAGACCCAGTACTTC.

CDR3 DNA sequence: TGTGCCAGCAGCCCGGGGGGAGCAGGTCCCCAGCATTTT. It codes for CASSPGGAGPQHF. The chain carries TRBV9 and TRBJ1-5, with D tentatively TRBD1 (5 bases). The CDR3 has 13 amino acids. V dropped 4 bases and J dropped 10 bases, with 15 bases sitting between them. The germline V gene encodes CDR1 SGDLS and CDR2 YYNGEE.

V is TRBV28 and J is TRBJ1-5, with TRBD1 matching 8 bases. Germline lookup yields CDR1 MDHEN and CDR2 SYDVKM. After removal of 7 bases from V and 4 bases from J, the junction contained 9 bases not matched to a gene. This CDR3 is 15 amino acids long. CDR3 nucleotides: TGTGCCAGCACCTCGCGGACAGGGCTGAATCAGCCCCAGCATTTT. As protein: CASTSRTGLNQPQHF.

The gene calls are TRBV7-3 and TRBJ2-1; 7 nucleotides line up with TRBD2. This CDR3 comprises 15 residues. Germline CDR1 is SGHTA and CDR2 is FQGTGA. The V gene end was trimmed by 2 bases and the J gene end by 4 bases; junction bases not matched to a gene: 5. CDR3 residues: CASSLGASGYNEQFF. CDR3 nucleotides: TGTGCCAGCAGCTTAGGGGCTAGCGGATACAATGAGCAGTTCTTC. The whole variable domain, remainder taken from reference TRBV7-3 and TRBJ2-1, is GAGVSQTPSNKVTEKGKYVELRCDPISGHTALYWYRQSLGQGPEFLIYFQGTGAADDSGLPNDRFFAVRPEGSVSTLKIQRTERGDSAVYLCASSLGASGYNEQFFGPGTRLTVL.

The V gene is TRBV15, the J gene TRBJ1-5; perhaps TRBD1 as D (5 bases). Germline lookup yields CDR1 LNHNV and CDR2 YYDKDF (reference sequence). This CDR3 region has 13 residues. V lost 1 base and J 6 bases, leaving 7 bases between the germline ends. The DNA for the CDR3 is TGTGCCACCAGCAGAGGCGGGGGTCAGCCCCAGCATTTT. As protein: CATSRGGGQPQHF.

This clone was seen only a few times. V gene TRBV5-3 combines with J gene TRBJ1-1, with D tentatively TRBD1 (6 bases). TRBV5-3 is treated as an ORF (open reading frame) with a function not yet certain. V lost 0 bases and J 0 bases, leaving 30 bases between the germline ends. The CDR3 runs 22 residues. Here the CDR3 reads CARSLVAGAKSRAIGMNTEAFF. CDR3 DNA sequence: TGTGCCAGAAGCTTGGTGGCGGGGGCCAAAAGCAGGGCAATAGGGATGAACACTGAAGCTTTCTTT.

The chain is built from TRBV3-1 (or the pseudogene TRBV3-2) and TRBJ2-1; 9 bases agree with TRBD2. The J segment lost 7 bases and the V segment lost 2 bases, leaving 6 bases of the junction unmatched. The CDR3 extends over 15 amino acids. Germline V lookup: CDR1 LGHDT, CDR2 YNNKEL (reference sequence). CDR3 sequence (DNA): TGTGCCAGCAGCCAAAGACTAGCGGCCGGGAATGAGCAGTTCTTC. Amino acid sequence: CASSQRLAAGNEQFF.

V gene TRBV14 combines with J gene TRBJ2-1; 9 bases fit TRBD2. The germline gives CDR1 SGHDN, CDR2 FVKESK. Losses at the gene ends were 5 bases for V and 4 bases for J; bases not matched to a gene: 3. The CDR3 consists of 14 residues. The CDR3 region has the DNA TGTGCCAGCAGCTATAGCGGGGGATACAATGAGCAGTTCTTC. This sequence encodes CASSYSGGYNEQFF. Filled out from reference TRBV14 and TRBJ2-1, the complete variable domain reads EAGVTQFPSHSVIEKGQTVTLRCDPISGHDNLYWYRRVMGKEIKFLLHFVKESKQDESGMPNNRFLAERTGGTYSTLKVQPAELEDSGVYFCASSYSGGYNEQFFGPGTRLTVL.

In its sample, this clone was seen once. The chain uses TRBV29-1 and TRBJ1-2; D remains ambiguous. The CDR3 spans 11 residues. Germline-derived CDR1 and CDR2 are SQVTM and ANQGSEA. Trimming removed 6 bases at V and 0 bases at J, with 5 bases between. CDR3 residues: CSVSANYGYTF. The DNA of the CDR3 is TGCAGCGTCAGCGCTAACTATGGCTACACCTTC.

This clone was observed once. The genes are TRBV5-4 and TRBJ1-4, with 9 bases identical to TRBD1. Trimming took 3 bases from V and 6 from J; bases not matched to a gene: 9. The CDR3 consists of 16 residues. Germline V gene lookup returns CDR1 SGHNT and CDR2 YYREEE (reference sequence). The CDR3 nucleotides read TGTGCCAGCAGCTCCATGGGACAGGGACTGGATGAAAAACTGTTTTTT. Its translation is CASSSMGQGLDEKLFF.

The V call is TRBV7-6, the J call TRBJ1-2; D uncertain. Deletions cut 5 bases from V and 1 base from J, with 17 bases between. Germline V gene lookup returns CDR1 SGHVS and CDR2 FNYEAQ. The CDR3 is 16 residues long. Here the CDR3 DNA reads TGTGCCAGCAGCGACCGCCGCAGAGTTTATAACTATGGCTACACCTTC. This codes for CASSDRRRVYNYGYTF.

The rearrangement joins TRBV7-9 to TRBJ2-2; 8 nucleotides line up with TRBD1. Germline V lookup: CDR1 SEHNR, CDR2 FQNEAQ (reference sequence). The CDR3 sequence is 15 residues long. The trim removed 5 bases at V and 3 bases at J, leaving 5 bases unmatched. CDR3 DNA: TGTGCCAGCAGCGCCCTACAGGGGGACACCGGGGAGCTGTTTTTT. Translating it yields CASSALQGDTGELFF. Full variable domain (outside the CDR3, taken from reference TRBV7-9 and TRBJ2-2): DTGVSQNPRHKITKRGQNVTFRCDPISEHNRLYWYRQTLGQGPEFLTYFQNEAQLEKSRLLSDRFSAERPKGSFSTLEIQRTEQGDSAMYLCASSALQGDTGELFFGEGSRLTVL.

This rearrangement joins TRBV3-1 (or the pseudogene TRBV3-2) to TRBJ2-7; D ambiguous. The V end was cut by 0 bases, the J end by 12 bases, with 15 bases between. The CDR3 loop spans 13 amino acids. Germline V CDR1 and CDR2: LGHDT, YNNKEL (reference sequence). The DNA of the CDR3 is TGTGCCAGCAGCCAAGATGAAGAGCGCTCAAGGTACTTC. Its protein product is CASSQDEERSRYF.

The chain uses TRBV27 and TRBJ2-7; 11 bases match TRBD2. Germline V lookup: CDR1 MNHEY, CDR2 SMNVEV (reference sequence). After removal of 6 bases from V and 3 bases from J, the junction contained 7 bases not matched to a gene. There are 15 residues in the CDR3. DNA for the CDR3: TGTGCCAGCAGCCTGGGACTAGCGGAGCTCTACGAGCAGTACTTC. Translated, it gives CASSLGLAELYEQYF.

This chain joins TRBV5-1 and TRBJ2-5, with D uncertain. Germline V gives CDR1 SGHRS, CDR2 YFSETQ. The CDR3 spans 16 residues. V was cut by 1 base and J by 1 base, with 14 bases left in between. The CDR3: CASSLLGDARQETQYF. The CDR3 DNA follows: TGCGCCAGCAGCTTGCTCGGTGACGCGCGCCAAGAGACCCAGTACTTC.

The V gene is TRBV2, the J gene TRBJ1-6, with 8 bases lining up with TRBD1. With 4 bases clipped from V and 8 bases from J, the junction kept 4 bases outside the gene matches. Per germline, CDR1 SNHLY and CDR2 FYNNEI. CDR3 length: 14 residues. This chain's CDR3 is CASSADRGHSPLHF. The DNA of the CDR3 is TGTGCCAGCAGTGCTGACAGGGGTCATTCACCCCTCCACTTT.

The chain joins TRBV27 to TRBJ1-3, with D unclear. The length of the CDR3 is 15 residues. Trimming removed 6 bases from V and 0 bases from J, with 12 bases in between. Germline loops: CDR1 MNHEY, CDR2 SMNVEV (reference sequence). The chain's CDR3 is CASRDRWSSGNTIYF. The DNA of the CDR3 is TGTGCCAGCAGGGACCGCTGGAGCTCTGGAAACACCATATATTTT.

The gene calls are TRBV30 and TRBJ1-6, with 9 bases that match TRBD1. Germline assignment: CDR1 GTSNPN and CDR2 SVGIG (reference sequence). The CDR3 extends over 12 amino acids. V lost 8 bases, J lost 7 bases, and 3 bases stayed unmatched. This CDR3 reads CASGTGNSPLHF. The CDR3 DNA follows: TGTGCCAGTGGGACAGGGAATTCACCCCTCCACTTT.

V is TRBV7-9 and J is TRBJ1-1, with 7 bases aligning to TRBD1. CDR3 length: 15 amino acids. The germline CDR1 and CDR2 sequences are SEHNR and FQNEAQ (reference sequence). The V segment lost 1 base and the J segment 0 bases; nucleotides outside the gene matches: 2. The DNA of the CDR3 is TGTGCCAGCAGCTTAGGACAGGGAGTGAACACTGAAGCTTTCTTT. Translation gives CASSLGQGVNTEAFF.

The V and J genes are TRBV7-2 and TRBJ2-7; the D gene is possibly TRBD2 (6 bases). This CDR3 has 15 amino acids. From germline, CDR1 is SGHTA and CDR2 FQGNSA. V lost 2 bases and J lost 4, with 15 bases in between. The CDR3, as DNA: TGTGCCAGCAGCTTACAAACGGGAGAAGGGTACGAGCAGTACTTC. Translation: CASSLQTGEGYEQYF.